Listed here are 27 T cell receptor beta chains from one sample, sequenced in a study of CD8 T cells in ankylosing spondylitis. TCRdb independently ran MiXCR on the 5' RACE reads; one entry per CDR3 protein. This sample has around 230,000 distinct CDR3 sequences; 8% to 10% occur once, and the top ten carry 4.8%. Input material: blood, either unsorted or a sorted T cell fraction (not recorded which). These receptors originate from a female donor with ankylosing spondylitis or in good health (not recorded which).

This clonotype was detected many times. This sequence joins TRBV19 and TRBJ2-1; 11 positions agree with TRBD2. Looked up from germline, CDR1 is LNHDA and CDR2 is SQIVND (reference sequence). CDR3 length: 15 amino acids. With V trimmed by 8 bases and J by 10 bases, 13 bases remained unmatched. The CDR3 here is CASRTGTSGSGEQFF. In DNA form, the CDR3 reads TGTGCCAGTCGAACCGGGACTAGCGGAAGTGGGGAGCAGTTCTTC.

The table lists this clonotype with many counts. Its ends do not fully match the called genes, so a read error is possible. The chain combines TRBV9 with TRBJ1-1; D remains ambiguous. The CDR3 is 12 amino acids. CDR1 is SGDLS, CDR2 YYNGEE, per germline. As DNA, the CDR3 is TGCGCCAGCAGTGCCCAGAACACTGAAGCTTTCTTT. Residues: CASSAQNTEAFF.

The gene calls are TRBV12-3 or TRBV12-4 and TRBJ2-7, with D tentatively TRBD1 (7 bases). V gave up 7 bases and J gave up 5 bases, with 18 bases separating them. CDR3 length: 14 residues. The CDR3 nucleotides read TGTGCCAGCAAACTGAGGGGGCGGGGTCACGAGCAGTACTTC. Its translation: CASKLRGRGHEQYF.

This clonotype has ten or more counts. J is TRBJ2-1 and V is TRBV12-3 or TRBV12-4, with 8 nucleotides matching TRBD2. This CDR3 region has 14 residues. With V trimmed by 8 bases and J by 7 bases, 10 bases remained unmatched. CDR3 loop: CASLGTGGPNEQFF. The DNA for the CDR3 is TGTGCCAGCCTTGGGACGGGAGGGCCAAATGAGCAGTTCTTC.

This clonotype was counted ten times or more. The V call is TRBV5-1, the J call TRBJ2-5; 8 bases map to TRBD2. The germline V gene has CDR1 SGHRS and CDR2 YFSETQ. Unmatched junction bases numbered 11, after V lost 2 bases and J lost 2 bases. This CDR3 has 17 amino acids. The CDR3 region is CASSFNAPGLGQETQYF. The DNA for the CDR3 is TGCGCCAGCAGCTTTAACGCCCCGGGACTAGGGCAAGAGACCCAGTACTTC.

This clonotype was found many times. The V and J genes are TRBV6-2 or TRBV6-3 and TRBJ2-7; TRBD2 might be the D (5 bases). Germline V lookup: CDR1 MNHEY, CDR2 SVGEGT. The CDR3 sequence is 12 residues long. Trimming shortened V by 7 bases and J by 5 bases, and 12 bases separated the two germline ends. CDR3 sequence reads: CASKGPRDEQYF. The CDR3 nucleotides are TGTGCCAGCAAAGGCCCGCGGGACGAGCAGTACTTC.

This clonotype was observed a handful of times. The V and J genes are TRBV30 and TRBJ1-1, with D perhaps matching TRBD1 (6 bases). V lost 7 bases and J lost 1, with 13 bases in between. This CDR3 is 13 amino acids long. Per germline, CDR1 GTSNPN and CDR2 SVGIG (reference sequence). As DNA, the CDR3 is TGTGCCTCTTATTCGACAGGGAACACTGAAGCTTTCTTT. This gives the protein CASYSTGNTEAFF. Using reference TRBV30 and TRBJ1-1 for the parts outside the CDR3, the full variable domain is SQTIHQWPATLVQPVGSPLSLECTVEGTSNPNLYWYRQAAGRGLQLLFYSVGIGQISSEVPQNLSASRPQDRQFILSSKKLLLSDSGFYLCASYSTGNTEAFFGQGTRLTVV.

Only a few counts were recorded for this clonotype. The chain uses TRBV20-1 and TRBJ2-3; no clear D. The CDR3 has 14 amino acids. Germline assignment: CDR1 DFQATT and CDR2 SNEGSKA (reference sequence). The V gene lost 3 bases and the J gene lost 2 bases, with 12 bases spanning the gap. CDR3 DNA: TGCAGTGCTAGGGGTGCGGTCGACACAGATACGCAGTATTTT. Translating it yields CSARGAVDTDTQYF.

The chain links TRBV3-1 to TRBJ1-4, with 7 bases lining up with TRBD1. The CDR3 sequence is 14 residues long. Per germline, CDR1 LGHDT and CDR2 YNNKEL (reference sequence). The ends lost 5 bases at V and 8 bases at J; junction bases unmatched: 8. CDR3 bases: TGTGCCAGCAGCACAGGGGAAACGGGGGAAAAACTGTTTTTT. It specifies CASSTGETGEKLFF.

This clonotype showed up many times. The V gene is TRBV10-3, the J gene TRBJ1-2, with TRBD1 as a possible D gene (6 bases). This CDR3 has 14 amino acids. In germline, CDR1 is ENHRY, CDR2 SYGVKD. V was trimmed by 6 bases and J by 2 bases, leaving 13 bases between them. CDR3 region: CAISPTGDNYGYTF. The CDR3 DNA follows: TGTGCCATCAGCCCGACAGGAGACAACTATGGCTACACCTTC.

In its sample, this clonotype was seen many times. This chain links TRBV5-1 with TRBJ2-3; D gene unclear. The CDR3 sequence is 14 residues long. Germline assignment: CDR1 SGHRS and CDR2 YFSETQ. V was clipped by 0 bases and J by 3 bases, with 8 bases between them. CDR3 loop: CASSLGPLTDTQYF. CDR3 DNA sequence: TGCGCCAGCAGCTTGGGACCCTTGACAGATACGCAGTATTTT.

This clonotype has ten or more counts. The V and J genes are TRBV28 and TRBJ2-7, with D possibly being TRBD2 (5 bases). The CDR3 has 14 residues. V lost 6 bases and J 3 bases, leaving 15 bases between the germline ends. CDR1 is MDHEN, CDR2 SYDVKM, per germline. In nucleotides, the CDR3 is TGTGCCAGCAGGGGAGCTGGGTCCTTCTACGAGCAGTACTTC. It encodes CASRGAGSFYEQYF.

This clonotype has a count of ten or more. J is TRBJ1-2 and V is TRBV6-5; a weak D match, TRBD1 (5 bases). This CDR3 is 14 amino acids long. V lost 2 bases and J lost 5, with 12 bases in between. Germline values: CDR1 MNHEY, CDR2 SVGAGI. CDR3 coding DNA: TGTGCCAGCAGTTACGAAGGGGCACATTATGGCTACACCTTC. Encoded protein: CASSYEGAHYGYTF.

This clonotype was recorded many times. The rearrangement joins TRBV7-2 to TRBJ2-3; D may be TRBD2 (7 bases). Germline CDR1 is SGHTA and CDR2 is FQGNSA. V lost 5 bases and J 6 bases, leaving 18 bases between the germline ends. CDR3 length equals 15 residues. The CDR3 here is CASSPRLGGGDTQYF. The DNA for the CDR3 is TGTGCCAGCAGCCCGAGACTAGGGGGGGGCGATACGCAGTATTTT.

J is TRBJ1-5 and V is TRBV5-6, with 7 bases identical to TRBD1. Looked up from germline, CDR1 is SGHDT and CDR2 is YYEEEE. The CDR3 loop spans 15 amino acids. The trim removed 4 bases at V and 4 bases at J, leaving 8 bases unmatched. The CDR3 here is CASSLGARGNQPQHF. In DNA form, the CDR3 reads TGTGCCAGCAGCCTCGGTGCCAGGGGGAATCAGCCCCAGCATTTT.

The table lists this clonotype with many counts. The chain employs TRBV7-2 and TRBJ2-7; 14 bases map to TRBD2. Germline V lookup: CDR1 SGHTA, CDR2 FQGNSA. The CDR3 spans 14 residues. V lost 5 bases to trimming and J lost 6 bases; unmatched junction nucleotides: 3. Written as DNA, the CDR3 is TGTGCCAGCAGCGGAGGACTAGCGGGAGGCGAGCAGTACTTC. Protein sequence: CASSGGLAGGEQYF. Filled out from reference TRBV7-2 and TRBJ2-7, the complete variable domain reads GAGVSQSPSNKVTEKGKDVELRCDPISGHTALYWYRQSLGQGLEFLIYFQGNSAPDKSGLPSDRFSAERTGGSVSTLTIQRTQQEDSAVYLCASSGGLAGGEQYFGPGTRLTVT.

In DNA form, the CDR3 reads TGTGCCAGCGGCAGTTTGTATGGTGGCTACACCTTC. Translating gives CASGSLYGGYTF. The rearrangement links TRBV7-2 to TRBJ1-2; D gene uncertain. CDR3 length: 12 residues. The germline V gene encodes CDR1 SGHTA and CDR2 FQGNSA. V lost 8 bases to trimming and J lost 7 bases, with 14 bases between them.

Many counts were recorded for this clonotype. The J gene is TRBJ2-3, the V gene TRBV28; 8 bases align to TRBD2. After removal of 6 bases from V and 5 bases from J, the junction contained 1 base not matched to a gene. The CDR3 length is 12 residues. CDR1 and CDR2 from the germline V gene are MDHEN and SYDVKM. The CDR3 region is CASRSGGDTQYF. In nucleotides, the CDR3 is TGTGCCAGCAGGAGCGGGGGAGATACGCAGTATTTT.

This clonotype was detected many times. The CDR3, as DNA: TGTGCCAGCAGCTTAGGCGGGAGAAGCGAAAACATTCAGTACTTC. As protein: CASSLGGRSENIQYF. V and J are TRBV11-2 and TRBJ2-4; 7 bases fit TRBD2. J was trimmed by 5 bases and V by 1 base; bases with no gene match: 5. The CDR3 contains 15 residues. Per germline, CDR1 SGHAT and CDR2 FQNNGV.

Ten or more counts support this clonotype. The V call is TRBV5-1, the J call TRBJ2-5; 10 bases line up with TRBD2. J lost 5 bases, V lost 3 bases, and 7 bases had no gene match. Germline lookup yields CDR1 SGHRS and CDR2 YFSETQ. This CDR3 has 15 residues. CDR3 amino acids: CASSYLAGEMETQYF. In DNA form, the CDR3 reads TGCGCCAGCAGCTATCTAGCGGGAGAAATGGAGACCCAGTACTTC. Complete variable domain (other parts from reference TRBV5-1 and TRBJ2-5): KAGVTQTPRYLIKTRGQQVTLSCSPISGHRSVSWYQQTPGQGLQFLFEYFSETQRNKGNFPGRFSGRQFSNSRSEMNVSTLELGDSALYLCASSYLAGEMETQYFGPGTRLLVL.

This clonotype has ten or more counts. The chain is built from TRBV7-2 and TRBJ1-1; 8 bases fit TRBD1. The V gene end was trimmed by 2 bases and the J gene end by 6 bases; junction bases not matched to a gene: 8. Per germline, CDR1 SGHTA and CDR2 FQGNSA. The CDR3 consists of 15 residues. The CDR3 nucleotides read TGTGCCAGCAGCTTATCGGACAGGGTGGTCGCTGAAGCTTTCTTT. It encodes CASSLSDRVVAEAFF.

This clonotype was counted at least ten times. This rearrangement joins TRBV7-8 to TRBJ2-3; D possibly corresponds to TRBD2 (5 bases). With 0 bases removed from V and 2 bases from J, the gap between germline ends came to 12 bases. CDR1 SGHVS and CDR2 FQNEAQ come from the germline V gene. The CDR3 has 16 amino acids. The CDR3 coding sequence is TGTGCCAGCAGCTTAGCCTCCCTGACTACCACAGATACGCAGTATTTT. Translated, it gives CASSLASLTTTDTQYF.

This clonotype was seen repeatedly, ten times or more. V is TRBV29-1 and J is TRBJ2-5; no reliable D call. This CDR3 region has 10 residues. Germline V gene sequence: CDR1 SQVTM, CDR2 ANQGSEA. V was pared by 4 bases and J by 5 bases, with 5 bases between. CDR3 coding DNA: TGCAGCGTTGCTTGGGAGACCCAGTACTTC. Amino acids: CSVAWETQYF.

The genes are TRBV5-3 and TRBJ1-5; D might be TRBD1 (5 bases). TRBV5-3 is filed as an ORF, its function uncertain. The CDR3 sequence is 17 residues long. The DNA for the CDR3 is TGTGCAGAATCTTGGGGGGATGCACTGTGTAGCAATCAGCCCCAGCATTTT. Protein sequence: CAESWGDALCSNQPQHF.

This clonotype has ten or more counts. The rearrangement joins TRBV5-1 to TRBJ1-2; D unresolved. Germline assignment: CDR1 SGHRS and CDR2 YFSETQ. This CDR3 comprises 12 residues. With 0 bases removed from V and 6 bases from J, the gap between germline ends came to 6 bases. The DNA of the CDR3 is TGCGCCAGCAGCTTGGACCGAAATGGCTACACCTTC. This codes for CASSLDRNGYTF.

This clonotype was counted at least ten times. The CDR3 nucleotides read TGTGCCAGCAGTCAGCTAGCGGGAATTATCACCGGGGAGCTGTTTTTT. It yields the protein CASSQLAGIITGELFF. The chain joins TRBV5-5 to TRBJ2-2, with 9 bases identical to TRBD2. The junction had 9 bases not matched to a gene; V was cut back by 5 bases and J by 4 bases. The CDR3 contains 16 residues. CDR1 is SGHKS, CDR2 YYEKEE, per germline (reference sequence).

In its sample, this clonotype was seen many times. This chain connects TRBV27 to TRBJ2-3; possible D gene TRBD1, 6 bases. Germline CDR1 reads MNHEY; CDR2 reads SMNVEV (reference sequence). Trimming shortened V by 3 bases and J by 4 bases, and 17 bases separated the two germline ends. The length of the CDR3 is 16 residues. CDR3 coding DNA: TGTGCCAGCAGTTTGCATCCTATGGGGGCCGCAGATACGCAGTATTTT. It yields the protein CASSLHPMGAADTQYF.